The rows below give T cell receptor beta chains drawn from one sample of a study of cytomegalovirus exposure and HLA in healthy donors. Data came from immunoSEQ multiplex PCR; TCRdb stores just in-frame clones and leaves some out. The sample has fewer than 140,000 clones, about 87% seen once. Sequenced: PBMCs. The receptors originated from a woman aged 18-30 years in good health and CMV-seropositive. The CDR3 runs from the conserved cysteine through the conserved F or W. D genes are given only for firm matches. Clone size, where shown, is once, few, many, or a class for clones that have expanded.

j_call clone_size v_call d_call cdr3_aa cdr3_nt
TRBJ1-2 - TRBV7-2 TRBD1 CASSDRQGIYGYTF TGTGCCAGCAGCGACAGACAGGGGATCTATGGCTACACCTTC
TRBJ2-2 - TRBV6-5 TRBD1 CASSYGTANTGELFF TGTGCCAGCAGTTACGGGACAGCGAACACCGGGGAGCTGTTTTTT
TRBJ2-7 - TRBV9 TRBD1 CASSVSVGQGYEQYF TGTGCCAGCAGCGTGTCCGTGGGACAGGGCTACGAGCAGTACTTC
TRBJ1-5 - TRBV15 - CATSGSSNQPQHF TGTGCCACCAGCGGTAGTAGCAATCAGCCCCAGCATTTT
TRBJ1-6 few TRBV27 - CASSRNNSPLHF TGTGCCAGCAGCAGAAATAATTCACCCCTCCACTTT
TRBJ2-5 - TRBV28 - CASSRRGPQETQYF TGTGCCAGCAGCCGGAGGGGGCCACAAGAGACCCAGTACTTC
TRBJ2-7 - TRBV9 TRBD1 CASSAPGTVYEQYF TGTGCCAGCAGCGCCCCGGGGACAGTCTACGAGCAGTACTTC
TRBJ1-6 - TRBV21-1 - CASSKAGDRLSYNSPLHF TGTGCCAGCAGCAAAGCGGGCGACAGACTCTCCTATAATTCACCCCTCCACTTT
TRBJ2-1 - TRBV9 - CASSVGQHEQFF TGTGCCAGCAGCGTAGGGCAACATGAGCAGTTCTTC
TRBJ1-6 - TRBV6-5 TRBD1 CASSSGQGINSPLHF TGTGCCAGCAGCTCCGGACAGGGGATAAATTCACCCCTCCACTTT
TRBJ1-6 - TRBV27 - CASRQGRSPLHF TGTGCCAGCAGGCAGGGGAGATCACCCCTCCACTTT
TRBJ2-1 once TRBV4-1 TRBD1 CASSQEGANRGYNEQFF TGCGCCAGCAGCCAAGAAGGGGCCAACAGGGGTTACAATGAGCAGTTCTTC
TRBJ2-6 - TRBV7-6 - CASSFSTGSSGANVLTF TGTGCCAGCAGCTTTTCAACAGGGAGCTCTGGGGCCAACGTCCTGACTTTC
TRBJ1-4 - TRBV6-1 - CASSEGRDWEKLFF TGTGCCAGCAGTGAAGGCCGAGATTGGGAAAAACTGTTTTTT
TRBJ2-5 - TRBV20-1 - CSARDGRRQYF TGCAGTGCTAGAGATGGGAGACGGCAGTACTTC
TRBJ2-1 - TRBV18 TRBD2 CASSPMLTSGGNEQFF TGTGCCAGCTCACCGATGTTGACTAGCGGGGGGAATGAGCAGTTCTTC
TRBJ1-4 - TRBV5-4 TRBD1 CASSSGQGAKKANEKLFF TGTGCCAGCAGCTCCGGACAGGGGGCTAAGAAGGCTAATGAAAAACTGTTTTTT
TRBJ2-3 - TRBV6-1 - CASRKTGTPLDTQYF TGTGCCAGCAGGAAGACCGGGACTCCCCTGGATACGCAGTATTTT
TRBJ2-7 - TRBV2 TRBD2 CASWLPGTRRYEQYF TGTGCCAGTTGGTTACCGGGGACTAGGAGGTACGAGCAGTACTTC
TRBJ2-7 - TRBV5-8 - CASSFKGTTYEQYF TGTGCCAGCAGCTTCAAAGGGACAACCTACGAGCAGTACTTC
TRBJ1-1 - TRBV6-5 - CASSYSGGVLNTEAFF TGTGCCAGCAGTTACTCTGGCGGGGTGTTGAACACTGAAGCTTTCTTT
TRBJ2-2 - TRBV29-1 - CSVERNTGELFF TGCAGCGTTGAACGTAATACCGGGGAGCTGTTTTTT
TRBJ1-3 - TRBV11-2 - CASSLGRGTGNTIYF TGTGCCAGCAGCTTGGGCAGGGGAACAGGAAACACCATATATTTT
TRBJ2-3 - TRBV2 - CATQGTDTQYF TGTGCCACCCAGGGTACAGATACGCAGTATTTT
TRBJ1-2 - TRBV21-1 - CASSQGHLANYGYTF TGTGCCAGCAGCCAGGGACATTTAGCTAACTATGGCTACACCTTC
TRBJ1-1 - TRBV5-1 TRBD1 CASSTGQGASTEAFF TGCGCCAGCAGCACCGGACAGGGGGCGAGCACTGAAGCTTTCTTT
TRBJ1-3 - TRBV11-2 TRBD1 CASSTPTGAPGNTIYF TGTGCCAGCAGCACCCCGACAGGGGCCCCTGGAAACACCATATATTTT
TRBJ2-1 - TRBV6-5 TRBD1 CASSYFTGGNEQFF TGTGCCAGCAGTTACTTCACAGGGGGCAATGAGCAGTTCTTC
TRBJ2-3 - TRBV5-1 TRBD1 CASKATGVLTDTQYF TGCGCCAGCAAGGCGACAGGGGTCCTCACAGATACGCAGTATTTT
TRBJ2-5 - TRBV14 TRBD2 CASSPGGETQYF TGTGCCAGCAGCCCGGGAGGAGAGACCCAGTACTTC
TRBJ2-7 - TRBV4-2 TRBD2 CASSQGRGGSYEQYF TGTGCCAGCAGCCAAGGGCGGGGGGGCTCCTACGAGCAGTACTTC
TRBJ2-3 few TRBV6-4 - CASSDSREATDTQYF TGTGCCAGCAGTGACTCCCGTGAGGCCACAGATACGCAGTATTTT
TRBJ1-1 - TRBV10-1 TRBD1 CASRPDRADTEAFF TGCGCCAGCAGGCCGGACAGGGCGGACACTGAAGCTTTCTTT